One and the same sample provided the 8 T cell receptor beta chains below, sequenced in a study of cytomegalovirus exposure and HLA in healthy donors. Vbeta (60) and Jbeta (13) primers were used in the PCR. The repertoire was sequenced with immunoSEQ multiplex PCR; TCRdb's copy has only in-frame clones and lacks some. This sample has fewer than 150,000 clones, with over 60% found just once. The sequencing input was PBMCs. Source of these receptors: a woman aged 40 to 50 in good health and CMV-seropositive.

In this sample, this clone turned up once. This chain links TRBV19 with TRBJ1-4; no reliable D call. Trimming cost V 6 bases and J 5 bases, with 10 bases left between them. CDR1 and CDR2 (germline): LNHDA, SQIVND (reference sequence). The CDR3 runs to 13 residues. Here the CDR3 DNA reads TGTGCCAGTAGGACAAGAGGGAATGAAAAACTGTTTTTT. Its protein is CASRTRGNEKLFF.

This clone occurred once. The rearrangement links TRBV14 to TRBJ1-2; no clear D gene. Germline lookup yields CDR1 SGHDN and CDR2 FVKESK. The CDR3 spans 14 residues. Trimming took off 3 bases at V and 4 bases at J, with 12 bases between the two ends. CDR3 bases: TGTGCCAGCAGCCACGGACTGATAAGCTATGGCTACACCTTC. It is translated as CASSHGLISYGYTF.

The chain links TRBV7-2 to TRBJ2-1; a possible D gene is TRBD2 (6 bases). Germline V lookup: CDR1 SGHTA, CDR2 FQGNSA. Trimming took 6 bases from V and 6 from J, leaving 18 bases between them. The CDR3 length is 15 residues. The CDR3 DNA reads as TGTGCCAGCAGACGGGACTTGCCCTCCAGCAATGAGCAGTTCTTC. It translates to CASRRDLPSSNEQFF.

The rearrangement joins TRBV7-8 to TRBJ2-2, with TRBD2 identical over 7 bases. The length of the CDR3 is 15 residues. Germline CDR1 reads SGHVS; CDR2 reads FQNEAQ. Trimming took 1 base from V and 4 from J; bases not matched to a gene: 3. The CDR3 DNA follows: TGTGCCAGCAGCTTAGGGGGGACTATCACCGGGGAGCTGTTTTTT. It encodes CASSLGGTITGELFF.

V and J are TRBV5-1 and TRBJ1-3; D is possibly TRBD1 (5 bases). The CDR3 consists of 16 residues. V shed 0 bases and J shed 4 bases, with 14 bases lying between them. The germline gives CDR1 SGHRS, CDR2 YFSETQ. The CDR3 protein is CASSLGRRTLGNTIYF. CDR3 DNA: TGCGCCAGCAGCTTGGGTAGGCGGACACTGGGAAACACCATATATTTT.

The chain recombines TRBV7-6 with TRBJ2-7, with 7 bases fitting TRBD2. CDR1 is SGHVS and CDR2 is FNYEAQ in the germline V gene. The CDR3 runs 15 residues. With V trimmed by 5 bases and J by 4 bases, 11 bases remained unmatched. CDR3 bases: TGTGCCAGCAGCCGTGGGGGGGGTATCTCGTACGAGCAGTACTTC. Protein: CASSRGGGISYEQYF.

This clone was detected a few times. The chain employs TRBV7-2 and TRBJ1-4, with D perhaps matching TRBD1 (5 bases). The V gene's germline CDR1 is SGHTA and CDR2 FQGNSA. V shed 1 base and J shed 1 base, with 7 bases lying between them. The length of the CDR3 is 15 residues. DNA of the CDR3: TGTGCCAGCAGCTTAGTCGGGGGAACTAATGAAAAACTGTTTTTT. It is translated as CASSLVGGTNEKLFF.

A few counts support this clone. The V call is TRBV29-1, the J call TRBJ2-5; 7 nucleotides align to TRBD1. CDR3 size: 14 residues. The germline V gene has CDR1 SQVTM and CDR2 ANQGSEA. The V and J ends lost 7 bases and 4 bases, in that order; junction bases with no gene match: 12. The CDR3 DNA sequence: TGCAGCGCCAGGGACAGCCGCCGAGGAGAGACCCAGTACTTC. Its protein product is CSARDSRRGETQYF.